A selection of T cell receptor beta chains follows, all from one sample in a study of CXCR3-negative and CXCR3-positive naive CD8 T cells. Reanalyzing the 5' RACE reads, TCRdb keeps one entry per CDR3 protein, without DNA. This sample's table has about 46,000 distinct CDR3 sequences. Sample: naive CXCR3- CD8+ T cells from blood. These receptors were collected from a human donor in good health. Some clones in this sample may be carry-over from other donors' samples. Each CDR3 is given with its conserved first and last residue.

J gene: TRBJ2-7
V gene: TRBV14
CDR3 length: 16
CDR3 protein: CASSQQDGTSAFEQYF

J gene: TRBJ2-5
V gene: TRBV28
CDR3 length: 13
CDR3 protein: CASSSTGNETQYF

J gene: TRBJ2-7
V gene: TRBV28
CDR3 length: 18
CDR3 protein: CASSFGGDGGDGAYEQYF

J gene: TRBJ1-1
V gene: TRBV7-9
CDR3 length: 12
CDR3 protein: CASSPVRVMAFF

J gene: TRBJ2-7
V gene: TRBV20-1
CDR3 length: 15
CDR3 protein: CSARKPRTSNYEQYF

J gene: TRBJ2-7
V gene: TRBV29-1
CDR3 length: 13
CDR3 protein: CSVEDRDVYEQYF

J gene: TRBJ1-5
V gene: TRBV2
CDR3 length: 18
CDR3 protein: CASSEEGIPLRGNQPQHF

J gene: TRBJ2-7
V gene: TRBV29-1
CDR3 length: 15
CDR3 protein: CSVEDFGQNPVEQYF

J gene: TRBJ2-1
V gene: TRBV7-2
CDR3 length: 15
CDR3 protein: CASSFTSGGANEQFF

J gene: TRBJ2-3
V gene: TRBV11-2
CDR3 length: 18
CDR3 protein: CASSPGVTSGGWADTQYF